Presented here are 14 T cell receptor beta chains from one specimen sequenced in a study of shared clonotypes between healthy human individuals. Data came from immunoSEQ multiplex PCR; TCRdb stores just in-frame clones and leaves some out. The table shows around 620,000 clones, with 95% occurring only once. Terminally differentiated effector memory CD45RA+ cells were excluded from the naive CD8 cells, which were CD45RO-negative and positively selected for CCR7. Sequencing used naive CD8+ T cells sorted from blood. The source is a woman in her twenties or thirties in good health.

The chain has TRBV28 and TRBJ2-4; D may be TRBD1 (5 bases). Germline loops: CDR1 MDHEN, CDR2 SYDVKM. V lost 2 bases and J 1 base, leaving 15 bases between the germline ends. This CDR3 contains 17 residues. CDR3 sequence (DNA): TGTGCCAGCAGTTTAGCCTTTGGGGCCATGGCCAAAAACATTCAGTACTTC. Translation: CASSLAFGAMAKNIQYF. Filled out from reference TRBV28 and TRBJ2-4, the complete variable domain reads DVKVTQSSRYLVKRTGEKVFLECVQDMDHENMFWYRQDPGLGLRLIYFSYDVKMKEKGDIPEGYSVSREKKERFSLILESASTNQTSMYLCASSLAFGAMAKNIQYFGAGTRLSVL.

The chain employs TRBV27 and TRBJ1-2; TRBD1 matches 8 bases. Germline V CDR1 and CDR2: MNHEY, SMNVEV (reference sequence). V lost 2 bases to trimming and J lost 8 bases; unmatched junction nucleotides: 13. The CDR3 spans 16 residues. This CDR3 is CASSLGPSTGVKGYTF. CDR3 nucleotides: TGTGCCAGCAGTTTAGGACCCTCGACAGGGGTGAAAGGCTACACCTTC.

In this sample, this clone turned up once. Here the CDR3 DNA reads TGTGCCAGCAGTAACGAGGGGGAGTTGAACACCGGGGAGCTGTTTTTT. Protein: CASSNEGELNTGELFF. This chain uses TRBV9 with TRBJ2-2; tentatively, D is TRBD1 (6 bases). This CDR3 is 16 amino acids long. Germline-derived CDR1 and CDR2 are SGDLS and YYNGEE. Trimming stripped 5 bases from V and 1 base from J, with 15 bases between.

Regarding this clone: Within the sample, other DNA sequences also encode this same CDR3. CDR3 sequence: CASSLGSMNTEAFF. CDR3 sequence (DNA): TGTGCCAGCAGCTTAGGGAGCATGAACACTGAAGCTTTCTTT. V is TRBV7-6 and J is TRBJ1-1; D unresolved. V lost 1 base and J 0 bases, leaving 6 bases between the germline ends. CDR1 and CDR2 from the germline V gene are SGHVS and FNYEAQ. The CDR3 length is 14 residues.

This chain connects TRBV6-6 to TRBJ1-4; D uncertain. This CDR3 has 14 amino acids. From germline, CDR1 is MNHNY and CDR2 SVGAGI (reference sequence). Trimming cost V 5 bases and J 7 bases, with 14 bases left between them. The CDR3 nucleotides are TGTGCCAGCAGTCGCCGGGAGTTGAGTGAAAAACTGTTTTTT. The encoded protein is CASSRRELSEKLFF.

The CDR3 sequence: CASSPSGGVTYGYTF. The CDR3 nucleotides are TGTGCCAGCTCACCGTCGGGAGGTGTCACCTATGGCTACACCTTC. The chain links TRBV18 to TRBJ1-2; no definite D call. Germline loops: CDR1 KGHSH, CDR2 LQKENI. This CDR3 contains 15 residues. Trimming pared 3 bases from V and 4 bases from J, leaving 15 bases between.

The chain links TRBV9 to TRBJ2-7, with D unclear. V was trimmed by 0 bases and J by 7 bases, leaving 11 bases between them. The V gene's germline CDR1 is SGDLS and CDR2 YYNGEE. There are 13 residues in the CDR3. The CDR3 reads CASSVGAAGEQYF. DNA of the CDR3: TGTGCCAGCAGCGTAGGGGCAGCTGGGGAGCAGTACTTC.

The chain links TRBV10-3 to TRBJ2-3; D gene uncertain. Between the trimmed V and J ends, which lost 4 bases and 4 bases, there was a span of 12 bases. CDR3 length equals 14 residues. Per the germline V gene, CDR1 is ENHRY and CDR2 is SYGVKD. CDR3 in amino acids: CAISGPNSPDTQYF. As DNA, the CDR3 is TGTGCCATCAGTGGACCAAACTCCCCAGATACGCAGTATTTT.

In this sample, this clone turned up a few times. The rearrangement links TRBV7-7 to TRBJ2-7, with D uncertain. Germline V gene lookup returns CDR1 SSHAT and CDR2 FNYEAQ (reference sequence). The V end was cut by 0 bases, the J end by 3 bases, with 6 bases between. The CDR3 length is 13 residues. The CDR3, as DNA: TGTGCCAGCAGCTTAGCGCATGGCTACGAGCAGTACTTC. This codes for CASSLAHGYEQYF.

The rearrangement uses TRBV7-2 and TRBJ2-3, with 9 positions matching TRBD2. J gave up 13 bases and V 4 bases, and 9 bases lay outside the gene matches. The CDR3 runs to 13 residues. Germline loops: CDR1 SGHTA, CDR2 FQGNSA. The CDR3 nucleotides read TGTGCCAGCAGCTCTAGCGGGGAAGGCCGTGAGTATTTT. Its protein is CASSSSGEGREYF.

The rearrangement links TRBV7-8 to TRBJ2-1; no reliable D call. Trimming left V 4 bases short and J 4 bases short, with 26 bases between. The CDR3 length is 19 residues. Germline values: CDR1 SGHVS, CDR2 FQNEAQ. CDR3 sequence: CASSWSANYDPAVYNEQFF. The CDR3 bases are TGTGCCAGCAGCTGGAGCGCCAACTACGACCCCGCGGTATACAATGAGCAGTTCTTC.

The CDR3 DNA reads as TGTGCCAGTAGTCTCACAGGGGTGATCGACAATGAGCAGTTCTTC. Protein product: CASSLTGVIDNEQFF. The chain joins TRBV19 to TRBJ2-1, with 7 bases that match TRBD1. The J segment lost 5 bases and the V segment lost 5 bases, leaving 9 bases of the junction unmatched. CDR3 size: 15 residues. CDR1 is LNHDA and CDR2 is SQIVND in the germline V gene (reference sequence).

The chain joins TRBV28 to TRBJ2-2, with 11 positions matching TRBD1. This CDR3 comprises 14 residues. The junction had 4 bases not matched to a gene; V was cut back by 6 bases and J by 7 bases. Germline V gene data show CDR1 as MDHEN and CDR2 as SYDVKM. The CDR3 protein is CASRGTGGSGELFF. CDR3 nucleotides: TGTGCCAGCAGGGGGACAGGGGGTAGCGGGGAGCTGTTTTTT.

The count of this clone is one. The chain combines TRBV18 with TRBJ2-1; the D is unclear. The CDR3 loop spans 12 amino acids. Trimming shortened V by 4 bases and J by 5 bases, and 6 bases separated the two germline ends. The germline V gene has CDR1 KGHSH and CDR2 LQKENI. The CDR3 sequence: CASSLGDNEQFF. In DNA, the CDR3 is TGTGCCAGCTCACTTGGGGACAATGAGCAGTTCTTC. The full variable domain, its missing parts supplied by reference TRBV18 and TRBJ2-1, is NAGVMQNPRHLVRRRGQEARLRCSPMKGHSHVYWYRQLPEEGLKFMVYLQKENIIDESGMPKERFSAEFPKEGPSILRIQQVVRGDSAAYFCASSLGDNEQFFGPGTRLTVL.